A selection of T cell receptor beta chains follows, all from one sample in a study of cytomegalovirus exposure and HLA in healthy donors. The method was immunoSEQ multiplex PCR; TCRdb's version includes in-frame clones alone and lacks a portion of them. The data hold 150,000 to 200,000 clones, with around 75% observed a single time. Specimen: PBMCs. All receptors derive from a woman between 50 and 59 years old in good health and CMV-seropositive. Both conserved end residues are part of each CDR3. D genes are given only for firm matches. Clone sizes are given selectively: once, few, many, or a class where the clone is expanded.

d_gene	v_gene	abundance	j_gene	CDR3nt	CDR3aa
NA	TRBV19	few	TRBJ1-1	TGTGCCAGTAGTCGGGGGGCGTACACTGAAGCTTTCTTT	CASSRGAYTEAFF
TRBD1	TRBV19	NA	TRBJ1-1	TGTGCCAGTAGGCTCGACAGGGACACTGAAGCTTTCTTT	CASRLDRDTEAFF
NA	TRBV12-5	NA	TRBJ1-5	TGTGCTAGTGGTTCTTACAATCAGCCCCAGCATTTT	CASGSYNQPQHF
NA	TRBV9	NA	TRBJ2-7	TGTGCCAGCTCCCGGGGGAGCTCCTACGAGCAGTACTTC	CASSRGSSYEQYF
TRBD2	TRBV13	NA	TRBJ2-1	TGTGCCAGCAGCACCACATGGACTAGCGGGGTCATCTCCTACAATGAGCAGTTCTTC	CASSTTWTSGVISYNEQFF
NA	TRBV30	NA	TRBJ1-1	TGTGCCTGGAGTGTACGGCACGCGGGCGGCACTGAAGCTTTCTTT	CAWSVRHAGGTEAFF
TRBD1	TRBV2	once	TRBJ2-5	TGTGCCACCGGACAGGGGCCACAGACCCAGTACTTC	CATGQGPQTQYF
NA	TRBV6-1	NA	TRBJ1-2	TGTGCCAGCAGTGAAGGATGGACAACTTATGGCTACACCTTC	CASSEGWTTYGYTF
NA	TRBV5-1	NA	TRBJ2-3	TGCGCCAGCAGCGCCTCGGGGGGCCGGGGAGATACGCAGTATTTT	CASSASGGRGDTQYF
NA	TRBV7-2	NA	TRBJ1-5	TGTGCCAGCAGCTTAAGGGGGAATCAGCCCCAGCATTTT	CASSLRGNQPQHF
TRBD2	TRBV27	NA	TRBJ2-3	TGTGCCAGCAGTTTCCTCCCGCCCGGGACTAGCGGGACAGATACGCAGTATTTT	CASSFLPPGTSGTDTQYF
NA	TRBV2	NA	TRBJ2-3	TGTGCCAGCAGCGAATCGTGGGGGGGCGTTGATACGCAGTATTTT	CASSESWGGVDTQYF
NA	TRBV5-1	NA	TRBJ2-3	TGCGCCAGCAGCTTGGAAGTCGGGACAGATACGCAGTATTTT	CASSLEVGTDTQYF
TRBD1	TRBV15	few	TRBJ1-1	TGTGCCACCAGCAAAGGGACTAGACAGGGTGCCACTGAAGCTTTCTTT	CATSKGTRQGATEAFF
TRBD2	TRBV5-1	NA	TRBJ2-5	TGCGCCAGCAGCTTAGGGGGGACTAGTAGAGAGACCCAGTACTTC	CASSLGGTSRETQYF
NA	TRBV18	NA	TRBJ2-6	TGTGCCAGCTCACCACGCGAAATGAGGCAGAGTTTCTCTGGGGCCAACGTCCTGACTTTC	CASSPREMRQSFSGANVLTF
TRBD2	TRBV4-1	NA	TRBJ2-7	TGCGCCAGCAGCCAACAGGGACTAGGGACCTACGAGCAGTACTTC	CASSQQGLGTYEQYF
NA	TRBV7-2	NA	TRBJ1-1	TGTGCCAGCAGCAAACAGGAGAACACTGAAGCTTTCTTT	CASSKQENTEAFF
NA	TRBV2	NA	TRBJ2-7	TGTGCCAGCGGCGGGTACGAGCAGTACTTC	CASGGYEQYF
NA	TRBV27	NA	TRBJ1-5	TGTGCCAGCAGTAACTACAGGGATCAGCCCCAGCATTTT	CASSNYRDQPQHF
TRBD2	TRBV5-1	NA	TRBJ2-1	TGCGCCAGCAGCCTGACTAGCGGGGGCACAAATGAGCAGTTCTTC	CASSLTSGGTNEQFF
TRBD1	TRBV5-1	NA	TRBJ1-1	TGCGCCAGCAGCCTAGACAGGGACCTCAAAGCTTTCTTT	CASSLDRDLKAFF
NA	TRBV11-2	NA	TRBJ1-1	TGTGCCAGCAACCTTAGGCGGGGAACGAACACTGAAGCTTTCTTT	CASNLRRGTNTEAFF
NA	TRBV5-1	NA	TRBJ1-2	TGCGCCAGCAGCCAAGGGGATTATGGCTACACCTTC	CASSQGDYGYTF
NA	TRBV7-9	NA	TRBJ2-7	TGTGCCAGCAGCACCCGCGACAGGCGGGGGTTGAGCGAGCAGTACTTC	CASSTRDRRGLSEQYF
TRBD1	TRBV15	NA	TRBJ2-7	TGTGCCACCAGCAGAGAAGGGGCCTCAGGGGGCTACGAGCAGTACTTC	CATSREGASGGYEQYF
TRBD1	TRBV27	NA	TRBJ2-5	TGTGCCAGCAGTTTGTACAGGGGGCTCCAAGAGACCCAGTACTTC	CASSLYRGLQETQYF